One and the same sample provided the 8 T cell receptor beta chains below, sequenced in a study of sequential checkpoint blockade in melanoma. Clones were sequenced by immunoSEQ multiplex PCR, and TCRdb holds only the in-frame ones, with some missing. The table records approximately 31,000 clones, 75% to 90% of them present only once. Treatment reported: randomized to nivolumab then ipilimumab (arm A) or the reverse (arm B). The source was CD8+ T cells sorted from blood (inferred from file names), collected from a patient given nivolumab and ipilimumab in sequence. All receptors derive from a human donor with melanoma.

Regarding this clone: One end of the junction fails to match germline, which may point to a read error. Other nucleotide sequences in the sample specify the same CDR3. This CDR3 reads CASSLDSLIGYTF. The CDR3 region has the DNA TGCGCCAGCAGCTTAGACAGCCTTATCGGCTACACCTTC. The rearrangement uses TRBV7-2 and TRBJ1-2, with D possibly TRBD1 on 5 matching bases. CDR1 is SGHTA, CDR2 FQGNSA, per germline. The CDR3 runs to 13 residues.

The rearrangement links TRBV6-5 to TRBJ1-3; D unresolved. CDR3 length equals 14 residues. The V and J ends lost 4 bases and 0 bases respectively, with 7 bases between them. The germline gives CDR1 MNHEY, CDR2 SVGAGI. CDR3 DNA: TGTGCCAGCAGTTTCGGTTTCTCTGGAAACACCATATATTTT. Its translation: CASSFGFSGNTIYF.

The chain couples TRBV27 to TRBJ2-2; weak D call: TRBD1 (5 bases). V lost 3 bases to trimming and J lost 2 bases, with 13 bases between them. Germline loops: CDR1 MNHEY, CDR2 SMNVEV (reference sequence). This CDR3 region has 16 residues. The CDR3 bases are TGTGCCAGCAGTTTTTCGGCAGGGATTAACACCGGGGAGCTGTTTTTT. Residues: CASSFSAGINTGELFF.

This clone was seen only once. The V gene is TRBV19, the J gene TRBJ2-7; the D is unclear. The V end was cut by 0 bases, the J end by 1 base, with 7 bases between. Germline V lookup: CDR1 LNHDA, CDR2 SQIVND (reference sequence). This CDR3 spans 14 amino acids. CDR3 amino acids: CASSIDHTSYEQYF. CDR3 in DNA: TGTGCCAGTAGTATAGACCATACATCCTACGAGCAGTACTTC. The full variable domain, completed using reference TRBV19 and TRBJ2-7, is DGGITQSPKYLFRKEGQNVTLSCEQNLNHDAMYWYRQDPGQGLRLIYYSQIVNDFQKGDIAEGYSVSREKKESFPLTVTSAQKNPTAFYLCASSIDHTSYEQYFGPGTRLTVT.

The chain recombines TRBV5-1 with TRBJ2-7; TRBD1 agrees at 9 bases. The germline CDR1 and CDR2 sequences are SGHRS and YFSETQ. Losses at the gene ends were 3 bases for V and 5 bases for J; bases not matched to a gene: 6. This CDR3 has 14 amino acids. The chain's CDR3 is CASSYRDRADEQYF. CDR3 coding DNA: TGCGCCAGCAGCTACCGGGACAGGGCTGACGAGCAGTACTTC.

The rearrangement uses TRBV7-9 and TRBJ1-4, with D perhaps matching TRBD1 (5 bases). V was cut by 2 bases and J by 11 bases, with 21 bases left in between. The CDR3 extends over 16 amino acids. The germline gives CDR1 SEHNR, CDR2 FQNEAQ (reference sequence). The CDR3 DNA is TGTGCCAGCAGCTTAAACCTGTTGACAGTAGATTGGAAACTGTTTTTT. Protein: CASSLNLLTVDWKLFF.

The chain employs TRBV28 and TRBJ1-1, with D possibly being TRBD1 (5 bases). This CDR3 spans 15 amino acids. Trimming took off 6 bases at V and 0 bases at J, with 14 bases between the two ends. Germline CDR1 is MDHEN and CDR2 is SYDVKM. In nucleotides, the CDR3 is TGTGCCAGCAGGGGACTCGGGCACCTGAACACTGAAGCTTTCTTT. It codes for CASRGLGHLNTEAFF.

The rearrangement uses TRBV7-2 and TRBJ1-5; TRBD1 matches at 7 bases. This CDR3 comprises 15 residues. The J segment lost 1 base and the V segment lost 5 bases, leaving 5 bases of the junction unmatched. Germline V gene data show CDR1 as SGHTA and CDR2 as FQGNSA. CDR3 region: CASSPYRGSNQPQHF. The CDR3 bases are TGTGCCAGCAGCCCGTACAGGGGAAGCAATCAGCCCCAGCATTTT.